This TCR beta chain was profiled in a study of Graves' ophthalmopathy and Graves' hyperthyroidism. Overall study context: Before any treatment was given, at initial diagnosis, peripheral blood was collected. Study-wide results and caveats: Most expanded clonotypes in thyroid above 0.001 frequency also showed up in blood.

The CDR3 is 17 amino acids. Unmatched junction bases numbered 12, after V lost 3 bases and J lost 2 bases. Looked up from germline, CDR1 is SGHAT and CDR2 is FQNNGV. This clonotype was recorded at least ten times. Its antigen is still unknown. TCR beta CDR3 regions were amplified from RNA transcripts. First-round RT-PCR with HTBI primers preceded a second-round multiplex PCR. TCRdb independently ran MiXCR on the multiplex PCR reads; one entry per CDR3 protein. This table holds about 480,000 distinct CDR3 sequences, around 15% found once. If patients had other autoimmune diseases, uncontrolled infections, pregnancy or lactation, they were excluded. The authors diagnosed from clinical symptoms, serum thyroxine, TRAb, thyroid ultrasound and orbital computed tomography.

The sequencing sample was made of blood. The rearrangement uses TRBV11-2 and TRBJ2-5; TRBD2 matches at 7 bases. The receptor's source is a woman in her twenties or thirties with Graves' ophthalmopathy. Here the CDR3 reads CASSFSSGRTRQETQYF. As DNA, the CDR3 is TGTGCCAGCAGCTTTTCGTCGGGTAGGACTAGACAAGAGACCCAGTACTTC.